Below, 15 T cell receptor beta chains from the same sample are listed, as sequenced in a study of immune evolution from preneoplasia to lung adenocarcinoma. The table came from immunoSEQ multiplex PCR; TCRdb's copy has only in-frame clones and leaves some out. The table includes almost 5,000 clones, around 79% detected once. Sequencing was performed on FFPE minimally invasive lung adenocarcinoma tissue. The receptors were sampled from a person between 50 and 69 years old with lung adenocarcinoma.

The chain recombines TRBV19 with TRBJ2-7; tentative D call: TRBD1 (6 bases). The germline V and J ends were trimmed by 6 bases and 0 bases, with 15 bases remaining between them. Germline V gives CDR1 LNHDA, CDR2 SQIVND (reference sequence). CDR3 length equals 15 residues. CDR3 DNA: TGTGCCAGTAGAATATCCGGGACATACTCCTACGAGCAGTACTTC. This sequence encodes CASRISGTYSYEQYF.

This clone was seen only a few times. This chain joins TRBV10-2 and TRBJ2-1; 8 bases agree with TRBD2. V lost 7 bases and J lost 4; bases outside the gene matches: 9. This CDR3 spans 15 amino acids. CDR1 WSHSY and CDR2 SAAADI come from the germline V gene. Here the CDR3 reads CASTGGGNLYNEQFF. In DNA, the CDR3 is TGCGCCAGCACCGGGGGGGGAAACCTTTACAATGAGCAGTTCTTC.

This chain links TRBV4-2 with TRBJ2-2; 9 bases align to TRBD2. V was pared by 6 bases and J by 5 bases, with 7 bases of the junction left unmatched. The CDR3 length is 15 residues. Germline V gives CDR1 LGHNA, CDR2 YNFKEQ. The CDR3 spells CASRLAGVGTGELFF. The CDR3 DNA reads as TGTGCCAGCAGGTTAGCGGGAGTCGGTACCGGGGAGCTGTTTTTT.

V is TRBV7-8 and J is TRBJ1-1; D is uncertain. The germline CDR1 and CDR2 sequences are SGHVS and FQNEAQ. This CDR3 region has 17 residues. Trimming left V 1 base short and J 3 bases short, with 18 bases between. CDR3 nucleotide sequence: TGTGCCAGCAGCTTAGATTCGGGATTTGGCAGGTACACTGAAGCTTTCTTT. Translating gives CASSLDSGFGRYTEAFF.

CDR3 sequence (DNA): TGTGCCAGCAGCCTAAGGAGGGGACCGGGCTATGGCTACACCTTC. Translation gives CASSLRRGPGYGYTF. V usage is TRBV21-1 and J usage is TRBJ1-2. TRBV21-1 is a listed pseudogene. The CDR3 length is 15 residues.

The CDR3 here is CASSESSMTYEQYF. In nucleotides, the CDR3 is TGCGCCAGCAGTGAGTCCAGCATGACCTACGAGCAGTACTTC. J is TRBJ2-7 and V is TRBV10-2; D ambiguous. The V and J ends lost 0 bases and 2 bases respectively, with 8 bases between them. The CDR3 covers 14 residues. Germline lookup yields CDR1 WSHSY and CDR2 SAAADI.

The CDR3 bases are TGCGCCAGCCTAGGGACAGGGGACACCGGGGAGCTGTTTTTT. Encoded protein: CASLGTGDTGELFF. The V call is TRBV5-1, the J call TRBJ2-2, with 10 bases matching TRBD1. The CDR3 has 14 residues. With V trimmed by 7 bases and J by 3 bases, 3 bases remained unmatched. Looked up from germline, CDR1 is SGHRS and CDR2 is YFSETQ.

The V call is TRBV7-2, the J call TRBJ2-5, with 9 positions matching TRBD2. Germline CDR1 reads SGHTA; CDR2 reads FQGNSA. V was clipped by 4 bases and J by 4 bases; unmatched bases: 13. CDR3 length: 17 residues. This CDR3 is CASSSQLTSGGIETQYF. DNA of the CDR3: TGTGCCAGCAGCTCGCAACTGACTAGCGGAGGGATAGAGACCCAGTACTTC.

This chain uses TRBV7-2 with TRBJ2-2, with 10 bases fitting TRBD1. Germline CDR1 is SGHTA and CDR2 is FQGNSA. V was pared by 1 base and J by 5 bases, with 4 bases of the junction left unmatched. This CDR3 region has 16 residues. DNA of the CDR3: TGTGCCAGCAGCTTAGTCGGGACAGGGGCGACCGGGGAGCTGTTTTTT. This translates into CASSLVGTGATGELFF.

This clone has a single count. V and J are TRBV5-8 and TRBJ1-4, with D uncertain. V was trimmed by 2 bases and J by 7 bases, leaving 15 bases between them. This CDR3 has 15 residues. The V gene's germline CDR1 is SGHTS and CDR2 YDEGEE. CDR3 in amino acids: CASSFEGNAAEKLFF. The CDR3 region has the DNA TGTGCCAGCAGCTTTGAAGGGAATGCGGCTGAAAAACTGTTTTTT. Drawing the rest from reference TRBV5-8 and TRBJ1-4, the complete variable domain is EAGVTQSPTHLIKTRGQQATLRCSPISGHTSVYWYQQALGLGLQFLLWYDEGEERNRGNFPPRFSGRQFPNYSSELNVNALELEDSALYLCASSFEGNAAEKLFFGSGTQLSVL.

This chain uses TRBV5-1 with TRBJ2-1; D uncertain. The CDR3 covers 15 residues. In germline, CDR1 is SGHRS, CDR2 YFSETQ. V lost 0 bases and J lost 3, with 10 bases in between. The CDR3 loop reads CASSLEAMVYNEQFF. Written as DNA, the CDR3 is TGCGCCAGCAGCTTGGAGGCTATGGTCTACAATGAGCAGTTCTTC.

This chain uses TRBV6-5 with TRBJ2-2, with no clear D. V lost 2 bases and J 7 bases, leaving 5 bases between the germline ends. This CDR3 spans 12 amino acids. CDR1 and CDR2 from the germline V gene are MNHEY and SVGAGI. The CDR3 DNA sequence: TGTGCCAGCAGTTACAGTGGCGGGGAGCTGTTTTTT. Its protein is CASSYSGGELFF.

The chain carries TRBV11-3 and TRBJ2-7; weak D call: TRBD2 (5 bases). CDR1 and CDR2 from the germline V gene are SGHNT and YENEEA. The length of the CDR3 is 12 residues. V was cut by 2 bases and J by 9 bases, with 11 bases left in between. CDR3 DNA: TGTGCCAGCAGCTTAAATAAGGGAGCGCAGTACTTC. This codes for CASSLNKGAQYF.

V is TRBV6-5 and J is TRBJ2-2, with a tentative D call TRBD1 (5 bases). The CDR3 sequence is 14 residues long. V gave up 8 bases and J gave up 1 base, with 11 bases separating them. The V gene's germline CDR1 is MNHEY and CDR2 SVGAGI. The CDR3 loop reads CASLRAGNTGELFF. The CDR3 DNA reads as TGTGCCAGCCTCAGGGCAGGGAACACCGGGGAGCTGTTTTTT.

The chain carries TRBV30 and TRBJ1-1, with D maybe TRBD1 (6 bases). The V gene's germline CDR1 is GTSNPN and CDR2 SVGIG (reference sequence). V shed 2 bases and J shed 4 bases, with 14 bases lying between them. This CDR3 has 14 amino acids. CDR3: CAWSRGGRVTEAFF. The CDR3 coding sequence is TGTGCCTGGAGTCGGGGGGGGCGGGTCACTGAAGCTTTCTTT.